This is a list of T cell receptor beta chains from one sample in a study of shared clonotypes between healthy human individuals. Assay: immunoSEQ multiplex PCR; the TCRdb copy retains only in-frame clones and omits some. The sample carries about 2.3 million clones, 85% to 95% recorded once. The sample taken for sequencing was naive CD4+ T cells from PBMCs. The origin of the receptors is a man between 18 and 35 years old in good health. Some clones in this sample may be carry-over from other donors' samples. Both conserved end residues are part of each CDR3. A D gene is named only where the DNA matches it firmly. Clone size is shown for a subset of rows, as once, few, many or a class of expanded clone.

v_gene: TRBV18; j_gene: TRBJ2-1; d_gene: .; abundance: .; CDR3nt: TGTGCCAGCTCCCCCGCGGGGAAGCCCCTCGGCAATGAGCAGTTCTTC; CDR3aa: CASSPAGKPLGNEQFF
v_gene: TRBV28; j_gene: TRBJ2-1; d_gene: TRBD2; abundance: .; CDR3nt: TGTGCCAGCACCGATTCGCTAGCGGGAGCCTACAATGAGCAGTTCTTC; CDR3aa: CASTDSLAGAYNEQFF
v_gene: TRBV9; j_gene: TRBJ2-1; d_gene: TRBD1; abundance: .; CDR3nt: TGTGCCAGCAGCGGCGGGACAGGACCCTACAATGAGCAGTTCTTC; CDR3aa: CASSGGTGPYNEQFF
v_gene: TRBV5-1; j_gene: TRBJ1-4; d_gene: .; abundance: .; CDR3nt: TGCGCCAGCAGCTCCGCCTGGGACGGTAATGAAAAACTGTTTTTT; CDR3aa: CASSSAWDGNEKLFF
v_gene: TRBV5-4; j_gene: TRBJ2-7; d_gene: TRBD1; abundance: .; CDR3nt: TGTGCCAGCAGCGCCGGACAGGGTATCTACGAGCAGTACTTC; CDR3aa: CASSAGQGIYEQYF
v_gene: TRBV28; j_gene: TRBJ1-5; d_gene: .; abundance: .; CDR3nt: TGTGCCAGCAGTTTGGAGGTTCAGCCCCAGCATTTT; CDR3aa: CASSLEVQPQHF
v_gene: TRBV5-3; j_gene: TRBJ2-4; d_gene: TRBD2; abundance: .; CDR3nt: TGTGCCAGAAGCTTTCGGGCTAGCGGGAGGGCCAAAAACATTCAGTACTTC; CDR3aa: CARSFRASGRAKNIQYF
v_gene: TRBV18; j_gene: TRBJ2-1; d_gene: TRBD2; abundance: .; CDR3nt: TGTGCCAGCTCGGGGTTACTAGCGGCCCACGACGATGAGCAGTTCTTC; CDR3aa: CASSGLLAAHDDEQFF
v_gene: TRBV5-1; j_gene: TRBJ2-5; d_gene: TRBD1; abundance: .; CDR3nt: TGCGCCAGCAGCGGGCGGTCTGGACAGGGCTGGGAGACCCAGTACTTC; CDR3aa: CASSGRSGQGWETQYF
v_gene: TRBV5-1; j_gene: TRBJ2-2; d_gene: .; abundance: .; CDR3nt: TGCGCCAGCAGCTTACAGGGCGGGACCGGGGAGCTGTTTTTT; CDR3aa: CASSLQGGTGELFF
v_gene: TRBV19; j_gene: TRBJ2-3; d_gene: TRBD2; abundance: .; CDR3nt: TGTGCCAGTAGCCAAAGGACTAGCGTGAGCACAGATACGCAGTATTTT; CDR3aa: CASSQRTSVSTDTQYF
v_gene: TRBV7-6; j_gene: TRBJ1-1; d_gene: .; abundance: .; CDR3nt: TGTGCCAGCAGCTTAGTGGTATCGCGGAGGGACACTGAAGCTTTCTTT; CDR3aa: CASSLVVSRRDTEAFF
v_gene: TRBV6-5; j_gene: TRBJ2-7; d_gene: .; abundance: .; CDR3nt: TGTGCCAGCAGCGACCATCCAGAGATCTACGAGCAGTACTTC; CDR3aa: CASSDHPEIYEQYF
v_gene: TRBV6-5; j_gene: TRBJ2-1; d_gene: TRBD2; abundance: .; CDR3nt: TGTGCCAGCGGACCGACTAGCGAGGATGAGCAGTTCTTC; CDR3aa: CASGPTSEDEQFF
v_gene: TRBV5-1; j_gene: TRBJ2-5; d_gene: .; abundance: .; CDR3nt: TGCGCCAGCCATACTAACCGGGGGCAAGAGACCCAGTACTTC; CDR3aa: CASHTNRGQETQYF
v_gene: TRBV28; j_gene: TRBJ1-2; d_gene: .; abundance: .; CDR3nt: TGTGCCAGCAAAGGGGCTCGGTTCGGTGGCTACACCTTC; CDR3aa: CASKGARFGGYTF
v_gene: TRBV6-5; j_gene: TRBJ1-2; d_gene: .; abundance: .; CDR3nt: TGTGCCAGCACCGGCGGGGCAGCGAGAGGCTACACCTTC; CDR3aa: CASTGGAARGYTF
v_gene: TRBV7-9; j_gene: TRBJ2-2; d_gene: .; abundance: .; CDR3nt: TGTGCCAGCAGCTGGGGACCGAACACCGGGGAGCTGTTTTTT; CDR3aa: CASSWGPNTGELFF
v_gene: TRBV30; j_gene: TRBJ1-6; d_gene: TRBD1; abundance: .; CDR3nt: TGTGCCTGGAGTGGGGACAGGGGAGCTTCACCCCTCCACTTT; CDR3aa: CAWSGDRGASPLHF
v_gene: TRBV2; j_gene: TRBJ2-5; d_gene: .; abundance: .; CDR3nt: TGTGCCAGCAGGGTAGGGTTGGAGACCCAGTACTTC; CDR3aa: CASRVGLETQYF
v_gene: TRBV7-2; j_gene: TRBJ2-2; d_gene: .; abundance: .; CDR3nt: TGTGCCAGCCCCTTAACCTCAGGGTTATCCGGGGAGCTGTTTTTT; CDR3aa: CASPLTSGLSGELFF
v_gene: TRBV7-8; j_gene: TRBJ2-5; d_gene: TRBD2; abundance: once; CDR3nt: TGTGCCAGCAGCTTTTCTAGCGGGAGAGCGACCCAGTACTTC; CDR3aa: CASSFSSGRATQYF
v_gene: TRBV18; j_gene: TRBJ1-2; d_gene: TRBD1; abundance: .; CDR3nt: TGTGCCAGCTCACCACCAGGGACAGATTACTATGGCTACACCTTC; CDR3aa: CASSPPGTDYYGYTF
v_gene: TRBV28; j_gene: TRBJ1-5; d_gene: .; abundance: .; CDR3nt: TGTGCCAGCAGTTTACAGGCCACTTATAGCAATCAGCCCCAGCATTTT; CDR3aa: CASSLQATYSNQPQHF
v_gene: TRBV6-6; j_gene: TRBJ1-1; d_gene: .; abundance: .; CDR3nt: TGTGCCAGCAGTGCAAACTTACAGGTTTGGAACACTGAAGCTTTCTTT; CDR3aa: CASSANLQVWNTEAFF
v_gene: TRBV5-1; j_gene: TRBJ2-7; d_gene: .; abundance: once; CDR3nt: TGCGCCAGCAGCTCAGGGGACAACACCTACGAGCAGTACTTC; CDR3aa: CASSSGDNTYEQYF
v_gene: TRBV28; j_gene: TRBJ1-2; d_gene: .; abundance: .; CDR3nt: TGTGCCAGCAGCCTCGTTGGTGGCTATGGCTACACCTTC; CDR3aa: CASSLVGGYGYTF
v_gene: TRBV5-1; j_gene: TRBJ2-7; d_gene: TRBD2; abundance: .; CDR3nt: TGCGCCAGCAGCTTGATTCCCGTGACTAGCGGGAGGCGGTACGAGCAGTACTTC; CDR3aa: CASSLIPVTSGRRYEQYF
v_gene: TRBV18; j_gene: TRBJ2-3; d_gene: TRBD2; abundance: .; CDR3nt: TGTGCCAGCTCACCACCGACCGCTAGCGGGAGACGAGATACGCAGTATTTT; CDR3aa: CASSPPTASGRRDTQYF
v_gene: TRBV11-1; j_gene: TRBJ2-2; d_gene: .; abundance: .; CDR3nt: TGTGCCAGCAGCTTATATCTTTCGGTCGGGGAGCTGTTTTTT; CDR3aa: CASSLYLSVGELFF
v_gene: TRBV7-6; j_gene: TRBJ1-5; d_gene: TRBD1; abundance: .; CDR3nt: TGTGCCAGCAGCGTGGGACAGGGGTCAGGGCCCCAGCATTTT; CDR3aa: CASSVGQGSGPQHF
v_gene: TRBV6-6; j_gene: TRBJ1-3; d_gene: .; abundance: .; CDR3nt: TGTGCCAGCAGGCAGGACGGCGGAAACACCATATATTTT; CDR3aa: CASRQDGGNTIYF
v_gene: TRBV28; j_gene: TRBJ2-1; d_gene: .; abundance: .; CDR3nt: TGTGCCAGCCTGTCTGAGAATGAGCAGTTCTTC; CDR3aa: CASLSENEQFF
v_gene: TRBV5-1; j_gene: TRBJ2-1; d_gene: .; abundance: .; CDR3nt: TGCGCCAGCAGCTTGGGGGACATTATGGGAGATGAGCAGTTCTTC; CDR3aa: CASSLGDIMGDEQFF
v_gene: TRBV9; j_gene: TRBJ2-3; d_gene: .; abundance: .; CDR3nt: TGTGCCAGCAGCGTAGCTCAGAGTAGCTCCCTACTCACAGATACGCAGTATTTT; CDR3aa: CASSVAQSSSLLTDTQYF
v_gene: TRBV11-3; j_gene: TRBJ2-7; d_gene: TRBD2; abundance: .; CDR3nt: TGTGCCAGCAGCTTACTGTTAGGGCGGGGGTCTTATTACGAGCAGTACTTC; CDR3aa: CASSLLLGRGSYYEQYF
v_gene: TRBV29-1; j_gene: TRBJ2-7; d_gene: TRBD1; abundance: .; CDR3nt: TGCAGCGTTGAAGGATGGACAGGGGGCCCCGAGCAGTACTTC; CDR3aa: CSVEGWTGGPEQYF
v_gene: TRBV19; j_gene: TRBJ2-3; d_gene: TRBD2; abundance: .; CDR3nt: TGTGCCAGTATCCCTAGCGGGAGCACAGATACGCAGTATTTT; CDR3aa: CASIPSGSTDTQYF
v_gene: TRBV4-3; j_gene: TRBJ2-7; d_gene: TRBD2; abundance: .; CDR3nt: TGCGCCAGCAGCCGTCGACTAGCGGGCTACGAGCAGTACTTC; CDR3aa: CASSRRLAGYEQYF
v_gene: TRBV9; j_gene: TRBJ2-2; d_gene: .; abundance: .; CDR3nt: TGTGCCAGCAGCGTAGACGGGGTAAACACCGGGGAGCTGTTTTTT; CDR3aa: CASSVDGVNTGELFF
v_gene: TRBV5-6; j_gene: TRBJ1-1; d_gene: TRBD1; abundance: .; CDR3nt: TGTGCCAGCAGCCTTTGGGACAGGGAAGCTTTCTTT; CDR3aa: CASSLWDREAFF
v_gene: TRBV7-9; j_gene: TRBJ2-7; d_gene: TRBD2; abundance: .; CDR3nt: TGTGCCAGCAGCCCAACGGGTCGGCTAGCGGGAGACGAGCAGTACTTC; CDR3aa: CASSPTGRLAGDEQYF
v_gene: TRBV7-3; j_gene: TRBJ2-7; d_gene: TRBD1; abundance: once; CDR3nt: TGTGCCAGCAGCTCCGACAGGGGTTCCGAGCAGTACTTC; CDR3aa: CASSSDRGSEQYF
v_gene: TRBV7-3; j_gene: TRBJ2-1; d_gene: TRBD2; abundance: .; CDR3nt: TGTGCCAGCAGCTTAGTAGGACTAGCCCTTTTCGGTGAGCAGTTCTTC; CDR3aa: CASSLVGLALFGEQFF
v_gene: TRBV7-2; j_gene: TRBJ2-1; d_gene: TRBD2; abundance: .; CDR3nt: TGTGCCAGCAGCCTCCGGGTAGCGGGATGGAATGAGCAGTTCTTC; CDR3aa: CASSLRVAGWNEQFF
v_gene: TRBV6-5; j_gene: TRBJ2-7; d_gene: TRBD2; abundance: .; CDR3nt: TGTGCCAGCAGTTACGGGCGGGAGGGACCCCCGGACGAGCAGTACTTC; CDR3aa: CASSYGREGPPDEQYF
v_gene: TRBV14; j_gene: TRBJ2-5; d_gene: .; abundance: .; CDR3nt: TGTGCCAGCAGCCAAGGCGGACCCCTAGAGACCCAGTACTTC; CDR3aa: CASSQGGPLETQYF
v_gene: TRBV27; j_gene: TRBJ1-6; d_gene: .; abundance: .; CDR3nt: TGTGCCAGCAGTTTAACCCCGTTGCGAGGGTTTAATTCACCCCTCCACTTT; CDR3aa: CASSLTPLRGFNSPLHF
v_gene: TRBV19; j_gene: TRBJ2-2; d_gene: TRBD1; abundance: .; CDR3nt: TGTGCCAGTCGAAATCTAAGGGGACAGGGTGGGTCCGGGGAGCTGTTTTTT; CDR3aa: CASRNLRGQGGSGELFF
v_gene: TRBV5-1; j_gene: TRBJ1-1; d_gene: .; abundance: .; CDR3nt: TGCGCCAGCAGCTTGGGACATCCCACTGAAGCTTTCTTT; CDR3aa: CASSLGHPTEAFF
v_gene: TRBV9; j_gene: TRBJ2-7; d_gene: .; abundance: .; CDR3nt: TGTGCCAGCAGCGTCCGGGACGGAGACTACGAGCAGTACTTC; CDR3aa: CASSVRDGDYEQYF
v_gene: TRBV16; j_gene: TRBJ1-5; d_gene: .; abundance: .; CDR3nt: TGTGCCAGCAGCCAAGGGACACTAGGTTCCCAGCATTTT; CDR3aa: CASSQGTLGSQHF
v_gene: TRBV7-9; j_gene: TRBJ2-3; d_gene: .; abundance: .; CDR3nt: TGTGCCAGCAGCTTACGATTCCCGGGACAATCATTCACAGATACGCAGTATTTT; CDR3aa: CASSLRFPGQSFTDTQYF
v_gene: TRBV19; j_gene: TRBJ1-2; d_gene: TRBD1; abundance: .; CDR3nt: TGTGCCAGTAGTACCGACAGGGCGGATGGCTACACCTTC; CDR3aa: CASSTDRADGYTF
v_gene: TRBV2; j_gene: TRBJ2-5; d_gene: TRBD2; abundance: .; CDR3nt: TGTGCCAGCAGTGAAGCTAGCGGGATGGGAGAGACCCAGTACTTC; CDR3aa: CASSEASGMGETQYF
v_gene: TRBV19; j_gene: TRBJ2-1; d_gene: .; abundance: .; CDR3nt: TGTGCCAGTAGTATGCAACGGGAGACTGAGCAGTTCTTC; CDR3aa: CASSMQRETEQFF
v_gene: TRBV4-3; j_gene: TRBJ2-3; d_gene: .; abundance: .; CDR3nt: TGCGCCAGCAGCCACACTCAGGGGCCATCACCCACAGATACGCAGTATTTT; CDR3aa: CASSHTQGPSPTDTQYF
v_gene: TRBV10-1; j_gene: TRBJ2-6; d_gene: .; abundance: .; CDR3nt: TGCGCCAGCAGTGATGCTGGGGCCAACGTCCTGACTTTC; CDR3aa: CASSDAGANVLTF
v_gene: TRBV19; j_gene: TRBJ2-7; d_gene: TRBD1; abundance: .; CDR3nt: TGTGCCAGTAGGTCGGACAGGGGGGCGAACGAGCAGTACTTC; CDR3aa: CASRSDRGANEQYF
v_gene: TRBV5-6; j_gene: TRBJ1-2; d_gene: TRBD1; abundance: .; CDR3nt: TGTGCCAGCAGCTTGTCCGAGGTCAGGGGGAGTCGTCGGGGCTACACCTTC; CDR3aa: CASSLSEVRGSRRGYTF